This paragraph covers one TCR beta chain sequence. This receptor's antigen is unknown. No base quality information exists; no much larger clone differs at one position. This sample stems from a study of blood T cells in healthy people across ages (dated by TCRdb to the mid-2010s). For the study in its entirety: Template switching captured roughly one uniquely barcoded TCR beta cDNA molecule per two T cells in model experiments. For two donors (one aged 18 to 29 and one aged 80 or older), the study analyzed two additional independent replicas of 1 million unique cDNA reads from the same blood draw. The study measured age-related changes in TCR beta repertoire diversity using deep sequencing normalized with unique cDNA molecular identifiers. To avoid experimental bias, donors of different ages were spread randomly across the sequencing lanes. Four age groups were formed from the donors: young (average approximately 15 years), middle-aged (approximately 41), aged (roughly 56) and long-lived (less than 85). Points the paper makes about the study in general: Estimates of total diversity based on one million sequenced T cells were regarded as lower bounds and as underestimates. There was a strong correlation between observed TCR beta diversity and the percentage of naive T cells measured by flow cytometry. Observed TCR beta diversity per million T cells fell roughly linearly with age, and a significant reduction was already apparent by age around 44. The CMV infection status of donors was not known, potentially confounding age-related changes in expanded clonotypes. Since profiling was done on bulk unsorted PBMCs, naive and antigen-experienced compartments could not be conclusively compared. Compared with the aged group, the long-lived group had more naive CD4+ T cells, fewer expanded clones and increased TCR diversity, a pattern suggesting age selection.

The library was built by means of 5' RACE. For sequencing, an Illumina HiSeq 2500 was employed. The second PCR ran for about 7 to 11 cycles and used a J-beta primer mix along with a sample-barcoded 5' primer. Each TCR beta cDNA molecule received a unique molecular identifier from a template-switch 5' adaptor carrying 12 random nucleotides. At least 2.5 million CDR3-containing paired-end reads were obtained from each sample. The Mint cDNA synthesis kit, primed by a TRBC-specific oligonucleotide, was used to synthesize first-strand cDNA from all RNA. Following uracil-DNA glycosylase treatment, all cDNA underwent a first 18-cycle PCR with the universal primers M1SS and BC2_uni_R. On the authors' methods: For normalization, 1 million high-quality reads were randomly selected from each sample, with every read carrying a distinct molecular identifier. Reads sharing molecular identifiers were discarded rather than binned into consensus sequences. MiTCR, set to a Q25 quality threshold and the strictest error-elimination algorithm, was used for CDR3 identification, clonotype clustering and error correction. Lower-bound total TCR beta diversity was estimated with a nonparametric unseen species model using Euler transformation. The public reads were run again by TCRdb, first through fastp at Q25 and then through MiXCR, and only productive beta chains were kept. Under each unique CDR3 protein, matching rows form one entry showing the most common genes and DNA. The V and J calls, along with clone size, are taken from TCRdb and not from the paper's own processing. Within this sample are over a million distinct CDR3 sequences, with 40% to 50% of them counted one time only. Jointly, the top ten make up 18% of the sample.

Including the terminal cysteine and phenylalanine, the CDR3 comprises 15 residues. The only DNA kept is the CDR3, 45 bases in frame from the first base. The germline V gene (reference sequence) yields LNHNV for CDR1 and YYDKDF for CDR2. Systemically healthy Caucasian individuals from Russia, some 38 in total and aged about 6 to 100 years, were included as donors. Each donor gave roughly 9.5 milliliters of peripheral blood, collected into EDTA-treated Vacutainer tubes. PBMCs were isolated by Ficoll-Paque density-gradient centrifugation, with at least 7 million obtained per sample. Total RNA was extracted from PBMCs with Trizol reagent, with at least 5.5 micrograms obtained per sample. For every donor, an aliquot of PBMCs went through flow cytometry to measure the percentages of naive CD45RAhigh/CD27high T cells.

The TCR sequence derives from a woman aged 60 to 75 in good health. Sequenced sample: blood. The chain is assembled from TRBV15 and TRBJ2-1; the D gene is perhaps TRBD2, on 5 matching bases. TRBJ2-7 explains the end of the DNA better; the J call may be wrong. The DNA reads TGTGCCACCAGCAGAGAGAGGGCCCCCACCTACGAGCAGTACTTC. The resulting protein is CATSRERAPTYEQYF.